The 26 T cell receptor beta chains reported below all come from one sample, sequenced in a study of blood T cell repertoires in COVID-19. Libraries were prepared by immunoSEQ multiplex PCR; TCRdb keeps only in-frame clonotypes and omits some of them. The sample shows 200,000 to 300,000 clones, 88% of them seen only once. Sequencing was performed on peripheral blood. The receptors were sampled from a man older than 75 with acute or convalescent COVID-19.

This chain joins TRBV7-2 and TRBJ2-7, with D maybe TRBD1 (6 bases). Germline V CDR1 and CDR2: SGHTA, FQGNSA. This CDR3 region has 12 residues. Deletions cut 5 bases from V and 4 bases from J, with 9 bases between. CDR3 in DNA: TGTGCCAGCAGCAGAACAGGGTACGAGCAGTACTTC. Its protein product is CASSRTGYEQYF. Full variable domain (missing parts from reference TRBV7-2 and TRBJ2-7): GAGVSQSPSNKVTEKGKDVELRCDPISGHTALYWYRQSLGQGLEFLIYFQGNSAPDKSGLPSDRFSAERTGGSVSTLTIQRTQQEDSAVYLCASSRTGYEQYFGPGTRLTVT.

The chain employs TRBV11-2 and TRBJ2-1; 13 nucleotides match TRBD2. Germline V gives CDR1 SGHAT, CDR2 FQNNGV. CDR3 length equals 18 residues. After removal of 2 bases from V and 10 bases from J, the junction contained 14 bases not matched to a gene. CDR3 region: CASSLKTSGGPLRGEQFF. The CDR3 coding sequence is TGTGCCAGCAGCTTAAAGACTAGCGGGGGGCCCCTTAGGGGGGAGCAGTTCTTC.

The gene calls are TRBV4-3 and TRBJ2-1, with a possible D match to TRBD1 (5 bases). Looked up from germline, CDR1 is LGHNA and CDR2 is YSLEER. This CDR3 has 16 amino acids. V dropped 1 base and J dropped 0 bases, with 10 bases sitting between them. In nucleotides, the CDR3 is TGCGCCAGCAGCCAAGCCTGGGGCAGCTCCTACAATGAGCAGTTCTTC. It is translated as CASSQAWGSSYNEQFF.

The chain couples TRBV2 to TRBJ2-4, with TRBD2 matching 15 bases. The V and J ends lost 7 bases and 6 bases, in that order; junction bases with no gene match: 10. The V gene's germline CDR1 is SNHLY and CDR2 FYNNEI. The CDR3 is 17 amino acids. CDR3 amino acids: CASTIGLAGGPVNIQYF. CDR3 bases: TGTGCCAGCACTATAGGACTAGCGGGGGGGCCGGTAAACATTCAGTACTTC.

This sequence joins TRBV2 and TRBJ1-4; 7 nucleotides align to TRBD1. The J segment lost 0 bases and the V segment lost 8 bases, leaving 6 bases of the junction unmatched. The CDR3 extends over 15 amino acids. Germline lookup yields CDR1 SNHLY and CDR2 FYNNEI. DNA for the CDR3: TGTGCCAGCCATGGACAGGCAACAACTAATGAAAAACTGTTTTTT. It encodes CASHGQATTNEKLFF.

A few counts support this clone. The rearrangement uses TRBV5-4 and TRBJ2-3, with 13 bases lining up with TRBD2. This CDR3 contains 17 residues. V lost 4 bases to trimming and J lost 4 bases; unmatched junction nucleotides: 9. Germline lookup yields CDR1 SGHNT and CDR2 YYREEE (reference sequence). CDR3 in DNA: TGTGCCAGCAGCCCAAGACTAGCGGGGGGATCAGCAGATACGCAGTATTTT. Encoded protein: CASSPRLAGGSADTQYF. Drawing the rest from reference TRBV5-4 and TRBJ2-3, the complete variable domain is ETGVTQSPTHLIKTRGQQVTLRCSSQSGHNTVSWYQQALGQGPQFIFQYYREEENGRGNFPPRFSGLQFPNYSSELNVNALELDDSALYLCASSPRLAGGSADTQYFGPGTRLTVL.

This chain uses TRBV4-2 with TRBJ1-2, with TRBD1 matching 9 bases. Germline-derived CDR1 and CDR2 are LGHNA and YNFKEQ. Trimming removed 2 bases from V and 6 bases from J; junction bases left unmatched: 4. This CDR3 has 14 residues. This CDR3 reads CASSQTGGYDGYTF. The CDR3 nucleotides read TGTGCCAGCAGCCAAACAGGGGGCTATGATGGCTACACCTTC.

This chain links TRBV3-1 (or the pseudogene TRBV3-2) with TRBJ1-2, with a weak D call TRBD1 (5 bases). The CDR3 covers 13 residues. Germline-derived CDR1 and CDR2 are LGHDT and YNNKEL (reference sequence). V shed 1 base and J shed 4 bases, with 7 bases lying between them. CDR3 bases: TGTGCCAGCAGCCAAGTGCAGGGCTATGGCTACACCTTC. This translates into CASSQVQGYGYTF.

J is TRBJ1-1 and V is TRBV9; D is possibly TRBD1 (5 bases). CDR1 is SGDLS, CDR2 YYNGEE, per germline. This CDR3 region has 13 residues. With 2 bases removed from V and 1 base from J, the gap between germline ends came to 6 bases. CDR3: CASSVQGNTEAFF. CDR3 bases: TGTGCCAGCAGCGTTCAGGGGAACACTGAAGCTTTCTTT.

The chain joins TRBV1 to TRBJ2-7; TRBD2 is the table's D call and was not checked against the DNA. TRBV1 is designated a pseudogene. This CDR3 comprises 15 residues. CDR3 in amino acids: CTSSPLAGGFHEQYF. CDR3 nucleotides: TGCACCAGCAGCCCCCTAGCGGGAGGGTTCCACGAGCAGTACTTC.

The chain is built from TRBV14 and TRBJ2-7, with 10 bases identical to TRBD2. V gave up 5 bases and J gave up 0 bases; unmatched junction bases: 10. CDR3 size: 17 residues. The V gene's germline CDR1 is SGHDN and CDR2 FVKESK. CDR3 in amino acids: CASSEGPSGGGSYEQYF. Written as DNA, the CDR3 is TGTGCCAGCAGCGAAGGGCCTAGCGGGGGAGGCTCCTACGAGCAGTACTTC.

This chain connects TRBV5-1 to TRBJ2-7; D may be TRBD2 (6 bases). Deletions cut 0 bases from V and 3 bases from J, with 13 bases between. The CDR3 sequence is 15 residues long. From germline, CDR1 is SGHRS and CDR2 YFSETQ. CDR3 DNA sequence: TGCGCCAGCAGCTTGGATATTAGCGGACGCTACGAGCAGTACTTC. Protein: CASSLDISGRYEQYF.

This clone has more than one count but fewer than ten. The rearrangement uses TRBV9 and TRBJ2-3; the D gene is possibly TRBD2 (5 bases). This CDR3 has 15 amino acids. V lost 0 bases and J 1 base, leaving 9 bases between the germline ends. CDR1 and CDR2 (germline): SGDLS, YYNGEE. CDR3 in DNA: TGTGCCAGCAGCGTAGAGCGGAGACGCACAGATACGCAGTATTTT. This sequence encodes CASSVERRRTDTQYF. The variable domain in full, with the rest retrieved from reference TRBV9 and TRBJ2-3, is DSGVTQTPKHLITATGQRVTLRCSPRSGDLSVYWYQQSLDQGLQFLIQYYNGEERAKGNILERFSAQQFPDLHSELNLSSLELGDSALYFCASSVERRRTDTQYFGPGTRLTVL.

This clone was counted between two and nine times. The chain combines TRBV7-3 with TRBJ2-3, with D uncertain. There are 14 residues in the CDR3. Germline CDR1 SGHTA, CDR2 FQGTGA. Between the trimmed V and J ends, which lost 2 bases and 4 bases, there was a span of 10 bases. The chain's CDR3 is CASSLYSAADTQYF. CDR3 nucleotide sequence: TGTGCCAGCAGCTTATATTCTGCGGCAGATACGCAGTATTTT.

This rearrangement joins TRBV18 to TRBJ1-3, with 7 nucleotides matching TRBD1. Trimming removed 6 bases from V and 0 bases from J; junction bases left unmatched: 8. CDR3 length: 16 amino acids. Germline assignment: CDR1 KGHSH and CDR2 LQKENI. The CDR3 reads CASSTGMISSGNTIYF. The CDR3 region has the DNA TGTGCCAGCTCGACAGGGATGATAAGCTCTGGAAACACCATATATTTT.

The chain employs TRBV4-3 and TRBJ2-1; D possibly corresponds to TRBD1 (6 bases). V lost 4 bases to trimming and J lost 8 bases, with 18 bases between them. Germline V gene lookup returns CDR1 LGHNA and CDR2 YSLEER. CDR3 length: 15 amino acids. The CDR3 sequence is CASSLRGRGSDEQFF. The CDR3 nucleotides read TGCGCCAGCAGCCTACGGGGAAGGGGGAGTGATGAGCAGTTCTTC.

The chain carries TRBV28 and TRBJ1-4; D is ambiguous. The CDR3 has 11 residues. Deletions cut 10 bases from V and 4 bases from J, with 7 bases between. The germline gives CDR1 MDHEN, CDR2 SYDVKM. CDR3 coding DNA: TGTGCCACCCTTAGTAATGAAAAACTGTTTTTT. It translates to CATLSNEKLFF.

There are a few counts of this clone. The V gene is TRBV7-3, the J gene TRBJ2-5; tentative D call: TRBD2 (5 bases). Trimming removed 3 bases at V and 4 bases at J, with 9 bases between. Germline CDR1 SGHTA, CDR2 FQGTGA. The CDR3 is made up of 13 amino acids. The CDR3 is CASSFAGSETQYF. The CDR3 region has the DNA TGTGCCAGCAGCTTCGCGGGTTCAGAGACCCAGTACTTC.

V is TRBV28 and J is TRBJ1-2; TRBD1 is a possible D gene (5 bases). Trimming stripped 7 bases from V and 4 bases from J, with 10 bases between. Germline V CDR1 and CDR2: MDHEN, SYDVKM. CDR3 length equals 12 residues. In DNA form, the CDR3 reads TGTGCCAGCACCCAGGGAAGCTATGGCTACACCTTC. This gives the protein CASTQGSYGYTF.

The chain has TRBV27 and TRBJ1-6, with D uncertain. Germline CDR1 MNHEY, CDR2 SMNVEV (reference sequence). The V gene lost 0 bases and the J gene lost 11 bases, with 14 bases spanning the gap. The CDR3 loop spans 15 amino acids. CDR3 nucleotide sequence: TGTGCCAGCAGTTTATCGGCGGGTAATGTGACACCCCTCCACTTT. Protein sequence: CASSLSAGNVTPLHF.

The J gene is TRBJ2-2, the V gene TRBV6-5; tentatively, D is TRBD1 (6 bases). This CDR3 has 16 amino acids. With 4 bases removed from V and 4 bases from J, the gap between germline ends came to 16 bases. Per the germline V gene, CDR1 is MNHEY and CDR2 is SVGAGI. The CDR3 sequence: CASSSGTTYLTGELFF. The CDR3 bases are TGTGCCAGCAGTTCTGGGACAACCTACCTCACCGGGGAGCTGTTTTTT.

J is TRBJ1-2 and V is TRBV28; 10 bases align to TRBD1. Trimming at V came to 8 bases and at J to 8 bases, leaving 8 bases not matched to a gene. CDR1 MDHEN and CDR2 SYDVKM come from the germline V gene. The CDR3 spans 13 residues. The CDR3 here is CASLRGQGFGYTF. CDR3 nucleotide sequence: TGTGCCAGCCTTCGGGGACAGGGGTTCGGCTACACCTTC.

The genes are TRBV2 and TRBJ1-2; D is unclear. The CDR3 runs to 14 residues. Trimming left V 3 bases short and J 2 bases short, with 10 bases between. Germline V gives CDR1 SNHLY, CDR2 FYNNEI. CDR3 loop: CASSELRGNYGYTF. The CDR3 nucleotides are TGTGCCAGCAGTGAGCTAAGAGGGAACTATGGCTACACCTTC.

The chain uses TRBV7-2 and TRBJ1-2; D may be TRBD1 (5 bases). V shed 2 bases and J shed 7 bases, with 14 bases lying between them. The CDR3 runs 14 residues. The germline gives CDR1 SGHTA, CDR2 FQGNSA. The CDR3 region is CASSLWQGRGGYTF. CDR3 DNA: TGTGCCAGCAGCTTATGGCAGGGAAGAGGTGGCTACACCTTC.

The chain carries TRBV19 and TRBJ2-3, with 10 bases identical to TRBD2. The V and J ends lost 6 bases and 6 bases, in that order; junction bases with no gene match: 9. CDR3 length equals 15 residues. The germline V gene encodes CDR1 LNHDA and CDR2 SQIVND (reference sequence). Written as DNA, the CDR3 is TGTGCCAGTAGCCGTCTAGCGGGAGAATCGGATACGCAGTATTTT. Translation gives CASSRLAGESDTQYF.

The V gene is TRBV6-4, the J gene TRBJ2-3; 10 nucleotides line up with TRBD1. Germline values: CDR1 MRHNA, CDR2 SNTAGT. This CDR3 contains 19 residues. J gave up 4 bases and V 6 bases, and 19 bases lay outside the gene matches. The CDR3 protein is CASRAGTGEKFTWADTQYF. The DNA of the CDR3 is TGTGCCAGCAGGGCCGGGACAGGGGAGAAATTCACATGGGCAGATACGCAGTATTTT.